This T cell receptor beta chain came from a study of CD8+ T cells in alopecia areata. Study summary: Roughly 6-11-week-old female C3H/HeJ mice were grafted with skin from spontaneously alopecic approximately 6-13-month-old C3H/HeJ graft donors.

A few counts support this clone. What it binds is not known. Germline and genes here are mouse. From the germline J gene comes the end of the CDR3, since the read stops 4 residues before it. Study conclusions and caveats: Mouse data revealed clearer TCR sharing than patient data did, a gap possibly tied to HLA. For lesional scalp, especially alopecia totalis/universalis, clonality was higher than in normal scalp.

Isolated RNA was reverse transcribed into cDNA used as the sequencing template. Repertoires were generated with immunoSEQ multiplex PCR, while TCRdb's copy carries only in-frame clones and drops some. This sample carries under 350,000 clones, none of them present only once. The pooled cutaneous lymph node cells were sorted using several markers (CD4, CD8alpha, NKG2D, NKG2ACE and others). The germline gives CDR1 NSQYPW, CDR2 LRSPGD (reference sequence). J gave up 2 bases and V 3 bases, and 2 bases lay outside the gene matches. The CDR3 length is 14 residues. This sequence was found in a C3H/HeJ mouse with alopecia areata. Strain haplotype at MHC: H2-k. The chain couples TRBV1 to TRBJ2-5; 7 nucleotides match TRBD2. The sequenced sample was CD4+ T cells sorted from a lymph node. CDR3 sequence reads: CTCSAWGSQDTQYF. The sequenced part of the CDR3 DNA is TGCACCTGCAGTGCCTGGGGGAGCCAAGAC.